The rows below give T cell receptor beta chains drawn from one sample of a study of cytomegalovirus exposure and HLA in healthy donors. Measured with immunoSEQ multiplex PCR; TCRdb has only the in-frame clones, and not every one. The sample lists 200,000 to 250,000 clones, around 70% occurring once. Sequencing was done on a sample of PBMCs. The receptors shown here come from a middle-aged man in good health and CMV-seropositive. Both conserved end residues are part of each CDR3. A D gene is named only where the DNA matches it firmly. Clone size is shown for a subset of rows, as once, few, many or a class of expanded clone.

>TRBJ1-1|.|TRBV27|14|.
CASGLLGGNTEAFF
TGTGCCAGCGGGCTCCTAGGGGGTAACACTGAAGCTTTCTTT
>TRBJ2-2|.|TRBV7-8|15|.
CASSYRDKNTGELFF
TGTGCCAGCAGTTACCGGGACAAGAACACCGGGGAGCTGTTTTTT
>TRBJ1-5|.|TRBV7-9|13|.
CASSQTDNQPQHF
TGTGCCAGCAGCCAGACAGACAATCAGCCCCAGCATTTT
>TRBJ2-7|.|TRBV7-6|15|TRBD2
CASSLGLAGAEGQYF
TGTGCCAGCAGCCTCGGACTAGCGGGGGCCGAAGGGCAGTACTTC
>TRBJ2-7|.|TRBV2|14|.
CASSALGQGNEQYF
TGTGCCAGCAGCGCCCTGGGGCAGGGAAACGAGCAGTACTTC
>TRBJ1-5|.|TRBV6-6|14|.
CATSGQGGNQPQHF
TGTGCCACCTCAGGGCAGGGTGGCAATCAGCCCCAGCATTTT
>TRBJ1-4|few|TRBV4-1|17|TRBD1
CASSHIRQGGWKEKLFF
TGCGCCAGCAGCCATATACGACAGGGAGGATGGAAAGAAAAACTGTTTTTT
>TRBJ2-5|.|TRBV2|11|TRBD2
CASTPAGAQYF
TGTGCCAGCACCCCAGCGGGGGCCCAGTACTTC
>TRBJ2-2|.|TRBV18|17|TRBD2
CASSPPWLAGMTGELFF
TGTGCCAGCTCACCACCGTGGTTAGCGGGGATGACCGGGGAGCTGTTTTTT
>TRBJ1-1|.|TRBV6-5|16|.
CASSYGIGQTFTEAFF
TGTGCCAGCAGTTACGGGATAGGACAGACCTTCACTGAAGCTTTCTTT
>TRBJ1-2|.|TRBV7-2|13|.
CASSQGRTVGYTF
TGTGCCAGCAGCCAAGGTCGGACAGTAGGCTACACCTTC
>TRBJ2-3|.|TRBV6-6|14|.
CASSYSIPGDTQYF
TGTGCCAGCAGTTACTCGATCCCCGGTGATACGCAGTATTTT
>TRBJ2-7|few|TRBV2|12|TRBD1
CACRQGSYEQYF
TGTGCCTGCCGACAGGGATCCTACGAGCAGTACTTC
>TRBJ2-1|.|TRBV18|15|TRBD1
CASSPGQGTYNEQFF
TGTGCCAGCTCACCGGGACAGGGGACCTACAATGAGCAGTTCTTC
>TRBJ1-1|.|TRBV2|13|TRBD1
CASNNRGDTEAFF
TGTGCCAGCAATAACAGGGGCGACACTGAAGCTTTCTTT
>TRBJ2-7|.|TRBV5-1|16|.
CASSLSPGGSSYEQYF
TGCGCCAGCAGCTTGTCTCCCGGTGGGAGCTCCTACGAGCAGTACTTC
>TRBJ1-5|.|TRBV4-2|15|.
CASSQDTGPNQPQHF
TGTGCCAGCAGCCAAGATACAGGTCCTAATCAGCCCCAGCATTTT
>TRBJ2-3|.|TRBV9|18|.
CASSVATEGRRSTDTQYF
TGTGCCAGCAGCGTAGCTACGGAGGGGAGGCGGAGCACAGATACGCAGTATTTT
>TRBJ2-1|.|TRBV6-5|11|.
CASRQRNEQFF
TGTGCCAGCAGGCAGCGGAATGAGCAGTTCTTC
>TRBJ2-7|.|TRBV5-5|15|.
CASSPGYSMRDEQYF
TGTGCCAGCAGCCCCGGGTACAGTATGAGGGACGAGCAGTACTTC
>TRBJ1-3|.|TRBV28|13|.
CASSLTEDYTIYF
TGTGCCAGCAGCCTGACAGAAGATTACACCATATATTTT
>TRBJ2-7|.|TRBV7-9|15|TRBD2
CASRRSSGGPYEQYF
TGTGCCAGCAGAAGAAGTAGCGGGGGGCCCTACGAGCAGTACTTC
>TRBJ2-5|once|TRBV10-3|14|TRBD2
CAISAGLAFETQYF
TGTGCCATCAGTGCGGGACTAGCTTTCGAGACCCAGTACTTC
>TRBJ1-1|.|TRBV11-2|15|.
CASSLEDRWNTEAFF
TGTGCCAGCAGCTTAGAAGACAGATGGAACACTGAAGCTTTCTTT
>TRBJ2-3|.|TRBV7-2|16|TRBD2
CASSEFSGGFADTQYF
TGTGCCAGCAGCGAATTTAGCGGGGGGTTCGCAGATACGCAGTATTTT
>TRBJ1-2|.|TRBV7-9|16|.
CASSLRTVRLNYGYTF
TGTGCCAGCAGCCTCCGGACAGTTCGGCTTAACTATGGCTACACCTTC
>TRBJ1-1|.|TRBV15|15|TRBD1
CATSRGTGTDTEAFF
TGTGCCACCAGCAGAGGTACAGGGACAGACACTGAAGCTTTCTTT
>TRBJ1-6|.|TRBV5-6|17|TRBD1
CASSADREALSHSPLHF
TGTGCCAGCAGCGCCGACAGGGAGGCCCTGTCTCATTCACCCCTCCACTTT
>TRBJ1-2|.|TRBV14|14|TRBD1
CASSQARGIYGYTF
TGTGCCAGCAGCCAAGCCAGGGGGATCTATGGCTACACCTTC
>TRBJ1-1|.|TRBV7-9|12|.
CASSPENTEAFF
TGTGCCAGCAGCCCAGAGAACACTGAAGCTTTCTTT
>TRBJ1-1|.|TRBV5-6|13|.
CASNRDMGTEAFF
TGTGCCAGCAACCGGGACATGGGCACTGAAGCTTTCTTT
>TRBJ1-1|.|TRBV4-2|16|TRBD1
CASSQDRDRGNTEAFF
TGTGCCAGCAGCCAAGATCGGGACAGGGGGAACACTGAAGCTTTCTTT
>TRBJ2-7|.|TRBV14|13|.
CASSQETVYEQYF
TGTGCCAGCAGCCAAGAGACAGTCTACGAGCAGTACTTC